The T cell receptor (beta chain) described here comes from a study of monozygotic twins with cystic fibrosis. The CDR3 contains 15 residues. The V gene lost 3 bases and the J gene lost 0 bases, with 11 bases spanning the gap. Germline loops: CDR1 MGHRA, CDR2 YSYEKL. Profiling relied on immunoSEQ multiplex PCR, and the TCRdb table lists in-frame clones only, not all of them. The sample consists of some 15,000 clones, around 83% of them appearing once. This chain connects TRBV4-1 to TRBJ1-1, with a weak D call TRBD1 (5 bases). The sequenced sample consisted of blood. The TCR originated in a boy aged 5-17 years with cystic fibrosis. The CDR3 loop reads CASSHPQDMNTEAFF. The CDR3 nucleotides read TGCGCCAGCAGCCATCCACAGGACATGAACACTGAAGCTTTCTTT.